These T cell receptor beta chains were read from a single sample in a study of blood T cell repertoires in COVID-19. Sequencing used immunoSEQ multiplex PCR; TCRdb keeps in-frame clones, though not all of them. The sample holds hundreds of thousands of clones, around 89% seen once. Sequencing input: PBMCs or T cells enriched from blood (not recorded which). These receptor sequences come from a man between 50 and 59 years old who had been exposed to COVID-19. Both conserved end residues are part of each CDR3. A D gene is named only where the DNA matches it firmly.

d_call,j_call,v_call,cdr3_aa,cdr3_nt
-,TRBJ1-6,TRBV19,CASSRPGDSPLHF,TGTGCCAGTAGTCGGCCGGGAGATTCACCCCTCCACTTT
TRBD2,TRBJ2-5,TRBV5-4,CASSLSGSEETQYF,TGTGCCAGCAGCTTGAGCGGGAGTGAGGAGACCCAGTACTTC
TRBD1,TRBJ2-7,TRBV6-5,CASSSGQTFPTYEQYF,TGTGCCAGCAGTTCGGGACAGACTTTTCCTACGTACGAGCAGTACTTC
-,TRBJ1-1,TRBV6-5,CASSFRRTEAFF,TGTGCCAGCAGCTTCCGGAGGACTGAAGCTTTCTTT
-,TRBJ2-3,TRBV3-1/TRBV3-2,CASSLLRTDTQYF,TGTGCCAGCAGCCTACTTAGAACAGATACGCAGTATTTT
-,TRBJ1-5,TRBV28,CASTSSNQPQHF,TGTGCCAGCACGAGCAGCAATCAGCCCCAGCATTTT
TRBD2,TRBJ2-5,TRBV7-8,CASTRTREETQYF,TGTGCCAGCACCCGGACTAGGGAAGAGACCCAGTACTTC
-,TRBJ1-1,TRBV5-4,CASSIKQGELSMNTEAFF,TGTGCCAGCAGCATTAAACAGGGAGAGCTCTCAATGAACACTGAAGCTTTCTTT
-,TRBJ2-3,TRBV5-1,CASSFRGTDTQYF,TGCGCCAGCAGCTTTCGAGGCACAGATACGCAGTATTTT
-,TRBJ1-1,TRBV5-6,CASSLALGGEAFF,TGTGCCAGCAGCTTGGCCTTGGGAGGGGAAGCTTTCTTT
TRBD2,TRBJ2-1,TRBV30,CAWSPGLAGGPHEQFF,TGTGCCTGGAGCCCGGGACTAGCGGGAGGGCCGCATGAGCAGTTCTTC